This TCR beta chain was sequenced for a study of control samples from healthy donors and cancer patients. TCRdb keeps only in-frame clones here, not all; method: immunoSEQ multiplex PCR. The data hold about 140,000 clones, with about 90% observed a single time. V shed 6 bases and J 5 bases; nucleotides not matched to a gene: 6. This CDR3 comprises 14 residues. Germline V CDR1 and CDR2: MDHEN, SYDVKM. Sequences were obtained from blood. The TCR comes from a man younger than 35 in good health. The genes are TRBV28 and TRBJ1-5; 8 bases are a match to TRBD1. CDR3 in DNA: TGTGCCAGCAGGGGGACAGGTCCCTATCAGCCCCAGCATTTT. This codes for CASRGTGPYQPQHF.